Here is one T cell receptor beta chain with its context. These data come from a study of blood T cell repertoires in COVID-19. With 2 bases removed from V and 6 bases from J, the gap between germline ends came to 11 bases. This CDR3 spans 14 amino acids. Germline CDR1 ENHRY, CDR2 SYGVKD. In the original analysis: Nucleated cell counts were estimated from reference gene primer amplification. Method: immunoSEQ multiplex PCR; TCRdb's copy keeps in-frame clones and lacks some. The V and J calls and the clone size are those of that table, but D and trimming were determined from the DNA. The data show 150,000 or so clones, around 84% seen once.

Sequencing used PBMCs or T cells enriched from blood (not recorded which). The chain joins TRBV10-3 to TRBJ2-1, with D hard to call. This clonotype originated in a woman in her 50s who had recovered from COVID-19. Here the CDR3 reads CAISEEPGINEQFF. CDR3 sequence (DNA): TGTGCCATCAGTGAGGAGCCAGGAATCAATGAGCAGTTCTTC.